Below are 14 T cell receptor beta chains sequenced from a single sample in a study of blood T cells in healthy people across ages. PCR was performed a second time for roughly 7 to 12 cycles using a sample-barcoded 5' primer and a J-beta primer mix. MiXCR, run by TCRdb on the 5' RACE reads, gives a single entry per CDR3 protein. The sample lists 600,000 to 900,000 distinct CDR3 sequences; roughly 25% were seen once. The same specimen was also included in a second study, on T cells of mothers and their children.

The sample consisted of blood. These receptors all stem from a boy younger than 18 in good health.

The V and J genes are TRBV2 and TRBJ2-2; D is perhaps TRBD1 (5 bases). The V gene lost 11 bases and the J gene lost 5 bases, with 18 bases spanning the gap. Germline CDR1 reads SNHLY; CDR2 reads FYNNEI. The CDR3 contains 14 residues. The DNA for the CDR3 is TGTGCCCTTAGGGGTCAACTTTGGACCGGGGAGCTGTTTTTT. This gives the protein CALRGQLWTGELFF.

In this sample, this clonotype turned up a few times. This rearrangement joins TRBV20-1 to TRBJ1-4, with no clear D. V was shortened by 2 bases and J by 11 bases, with 12 bases between the two germline ends. CDR3 length: 12 amino acids. Germline CDR1 reads DFQATT; CDR2 reads SNEGSKA (reference sequence). The CDR3 loop is CSARRDPEKLFF. The CDR3 DNA is TGCAGTGCTAGAAGGGATCCCGAGAAACTGTTTTTT.

This clonotype was observed a few times. The chain uses TRBV6-6 and TRBJ1-5, with D tentatively TRBD1 (5 bases). This CDR3 has 15 amino acids. V was clipped by 2 bases and J by 4 bases, with 12 bases between them. Per the germline V gene, CDR1 is MNHNY and CDR2 is SVGAGI (reference sequence). CDR3 loop: CASSYPGTVNQPQHF. For the CDR3, the DNA is TGTGCCAGCAGTTACCCTGGGACGGTTAATCAGCCCCAGCATTTT.

This clonotype was picked up a small number of times. The chain has TRBV15 and TRBJ2-5, with 8 nucleotides matching TRBD2. The ends lost 0 bases at V and 5 bases at J; junction bases unmatched: 5. Germline values: CDR1 LNHNV, CDR2 YYDKDF (reference sequence). The CDR3 sequence is 15 residues long. The CDR3 here is CATSRDRSGAETQYF. DNA for the CDR3: TGTGCCACCAGCAGAGACCGTAGCGGGGCCGAGACCCAGTACTTC.

In its sample, this clonotype was seen a few times. This chain links TRBV3-1 with TRBJ2-5; D is undetermined. In germline, CDR1 is LGHDT, CDR2 YNNKEL (reference sequence). V was trimmed by 0 bases and J by 4 bases, leaving 9 bases between them. This CDR3 spans 14 amino acids. The CDR3 DNA reads as TGTGCCAGCAGCCAAGAGTTCAGTATAGAGACCCAGTACTTC. Translated: CASSQEFSIETQYF.

The chain is built from TRBV20-1 and TRBJ2-1, with 7 nucleotides matching TRBD2. The length of the CDR3 is 15 residues. V lost 0 bases, J lost 4 bases, and 6 bases stayed unmatched. CDR1 and CDR2 (germline): DFQATT, SNEGSKA (reference sequence). The CDR3 here is CSARDPAGRYNEQFF. In DNA, the CDR3 is TGCAGTGCTAGAGACCCAGCGGGGAGGTACAATGAGCAGTTCTTC.

The chain has TRBV7-9 and TRBJ2-2; TRBD1 matches at 8 bases. The V and J ends lost 5 bases and 4 bases, in that order; junction bases with no gene match: 6. CDR3 size: 15 residues. Germline-derived CDR1 and CDR2 are SEHNR and FQNEAQ (reference sequence). Here the CDR3 reads CASSTNRGITGELFF. The CDR3 bases are TGTGCCAGCAGCACTAACAGGGGGATCACCGGGGAGCTGTTTTTT.

The chain links TRBV25-1 to TRBJ2-5; D unclear. The DNA end lines up better with TRBJ2-7; the J call may be wrong. This CDR3 is 12 amino acids long. Per the germline V gene, CDR1 is MGHDK and CDR2 is SYGVNS. CDR3 bases: TGTGCCCTAGACCCGGGTTCCCACGAGCAGTACTTC. Translated, it gives CALDPGSHEQYF.

This clonotype was observed a handful of times. This chain uses TRBV11-1 with TRBJ2-3; D may be TRBD2 (5 bases). V was clipped by 6 bases and J by 5 bases, with 15 bases between them. Germline-derived CDR1 and CDR2 are SGHAT and FQDESV (reference sequence). The CDR3 has 14 amino acids. In DNA, the CDR3 is TGTGCCAGCAGTAAAGCTCGGAGGCTAGATACGCAGTATTTT. It specifies CASSKARRLDTQYF.

This clonotype turned up a few times. The CDR3 nucleotides are TGTGCCAGCACCGAAACGGGACACCTGGGGACCCAGTACTTC. Amino acid sequence: CASTETGHLGTQYF. This chain joins TRBV27 and TRBJ2-5, with D possibly being TRBD1 (6 bases). Per germline, CDR1 MNHEY and CDR2 SMNVEV (reference sequence). Trimming took off 7 bases at V and 7 bases at J, with 19 bases between the two ends. CDR3 length: 14 amino acids.

V gene TRBV2 combines with J gene TRBJ1-1, with 10 bases lining up with TRBD1. The CDR3 runs to 16 residues. Per germline, CDR1 SNHLY and CDR2 FYNNEI. V gave up 5 bases and J gave up 3 bases; unmatched junction bases: 9. Written as DNA, the CDR3 is TGTGCCAGCAGTTCCGGGACAGGGGTGGCGGACACTGAAGCTTTCTTT. It specifies CASSSGTGVADTEAFF.

This clonotype occurred a few times. J is TRBJ2-3 and V is TRBV12-3 or TRBV12-4; unclear D gene. The CDR3 spans 11 residues. Trimming left V 7 bases short and J 5 bases short, with 7 bases between. In DNA form, the CDR3 reads TGTGCCAGCATCTACGAAGATACGCAGTATTTT. Translation: CASIYEDTQYF.

The CDR3 DNA reads as TGTGCCAGCAGTTCTCGGCGAGGGCTAGGGCAGTTCTTC. This sequence encodes CASSSRRGLGQFF. This rearrangement joins TRBV12-3 or TRBV12-4 to TRBJ2-1; tentatively, D is TRBD2 (5 bases). The CDR3 spans 13 residues. Trimming stripped 4 bases from V and 12 bases from J, with 16 bases between.

This clonotype occurred a few times. The rearrangement uses TRBV12-3 or TRBV12-4 and TRBJ2-1, with 9 bases identical to TRBD2. V trimming: 5 bases; J trimming: 6 bases; junction bases outside the gene matches: 2. The CDR3 contains 13 residues. The CDR3 loop is CASSRGGANEQFF. The CDR3 DNA is TGTGCCAGCAGTCGCGGGGGGGCCAATGAGCAGTTCTTC.